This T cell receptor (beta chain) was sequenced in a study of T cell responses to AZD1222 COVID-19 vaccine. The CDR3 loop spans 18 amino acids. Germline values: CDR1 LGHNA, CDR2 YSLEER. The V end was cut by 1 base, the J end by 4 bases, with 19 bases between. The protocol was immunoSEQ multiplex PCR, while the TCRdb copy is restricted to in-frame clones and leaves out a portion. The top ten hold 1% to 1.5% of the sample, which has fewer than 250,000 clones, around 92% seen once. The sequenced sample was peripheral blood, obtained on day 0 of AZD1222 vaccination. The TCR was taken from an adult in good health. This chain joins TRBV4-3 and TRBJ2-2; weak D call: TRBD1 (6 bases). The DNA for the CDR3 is TGCGCCAGCAGCCAAGTTCTGGCAGGGGACATTGCCACCGGGGAGCTGTTTTTT. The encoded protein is CASSQVLAGDIATGELFF.